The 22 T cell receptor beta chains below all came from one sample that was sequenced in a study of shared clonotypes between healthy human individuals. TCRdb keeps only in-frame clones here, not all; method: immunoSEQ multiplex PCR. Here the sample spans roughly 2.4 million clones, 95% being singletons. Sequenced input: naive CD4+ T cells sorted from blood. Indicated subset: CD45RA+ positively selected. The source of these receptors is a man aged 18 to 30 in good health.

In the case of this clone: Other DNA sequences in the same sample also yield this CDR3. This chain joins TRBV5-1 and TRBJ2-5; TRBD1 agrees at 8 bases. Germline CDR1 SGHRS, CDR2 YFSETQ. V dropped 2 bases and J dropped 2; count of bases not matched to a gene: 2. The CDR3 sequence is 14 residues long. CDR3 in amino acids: CASSFGQGQETQYF. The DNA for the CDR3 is TGCGCCAGCAGCTTCGGACAGGGTCAAGAGACCCAGTACTTC.

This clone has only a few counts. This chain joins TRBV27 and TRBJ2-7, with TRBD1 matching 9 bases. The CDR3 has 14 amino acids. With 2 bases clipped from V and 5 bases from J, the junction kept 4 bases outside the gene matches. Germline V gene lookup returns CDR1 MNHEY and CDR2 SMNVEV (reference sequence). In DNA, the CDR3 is TGTGCCAGCAGTTTAAAGGACAGGGGCCACGAGCAGTACTTC. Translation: CASSLKDRGHEQYF.

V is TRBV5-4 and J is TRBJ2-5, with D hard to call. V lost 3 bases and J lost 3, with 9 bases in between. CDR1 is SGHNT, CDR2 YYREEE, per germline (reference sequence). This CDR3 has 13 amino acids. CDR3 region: CASSSNLEETQYF. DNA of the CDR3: TGTGCCAGCAGCTCAAATCTGGAAGAGACCCAGTACTTC.

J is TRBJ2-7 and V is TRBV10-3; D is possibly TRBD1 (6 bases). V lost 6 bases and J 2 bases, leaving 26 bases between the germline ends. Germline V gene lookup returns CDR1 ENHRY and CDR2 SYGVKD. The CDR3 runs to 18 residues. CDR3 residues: CAISGDIYPPPTTYEQYF. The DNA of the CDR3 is TGTGCCATCAGCGGGGACATCTACCCTCCACCCACAACCTACGAGCAGTACTTC.

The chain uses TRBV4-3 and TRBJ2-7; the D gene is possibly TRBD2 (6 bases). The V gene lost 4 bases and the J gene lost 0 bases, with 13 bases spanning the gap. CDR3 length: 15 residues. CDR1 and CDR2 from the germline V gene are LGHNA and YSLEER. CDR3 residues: CASSPSAAPSYEQYF. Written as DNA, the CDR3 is TGCGCCAGCAGCCCTAGCGCCGCACCCTCCTACGAGCAGTACTTC.

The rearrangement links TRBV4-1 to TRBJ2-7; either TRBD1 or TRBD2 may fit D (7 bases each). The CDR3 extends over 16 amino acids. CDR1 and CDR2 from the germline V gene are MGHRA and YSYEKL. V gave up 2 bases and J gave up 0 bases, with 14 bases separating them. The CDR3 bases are TGCGCCAGCAGCCAACCGAGGGAGGGGGCCTCCTACGAGCAGTACTTC. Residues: CASSQPREGASYEQYF.

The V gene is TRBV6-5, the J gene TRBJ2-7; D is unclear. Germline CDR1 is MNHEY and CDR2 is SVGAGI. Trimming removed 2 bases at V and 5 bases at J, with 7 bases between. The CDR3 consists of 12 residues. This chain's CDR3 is CASSYGRHEQYF. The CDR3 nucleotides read TGTGCCAGCAGTTACGGACGGCACGAGCAGTACTTC.

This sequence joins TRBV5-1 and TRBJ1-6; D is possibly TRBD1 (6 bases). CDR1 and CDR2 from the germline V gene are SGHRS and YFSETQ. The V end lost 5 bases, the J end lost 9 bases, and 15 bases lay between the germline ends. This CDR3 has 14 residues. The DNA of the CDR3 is TGCGCCAGCAGACAGGGAACTAGCAGTTCACCCCTCCACTTT. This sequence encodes CASRQGTSSSPLHF.

This chain's CDR3 is CASSLVRGTIYGYTF. CDR3 nucleotide sequence: TGTGCCAGCAGCTTGGTCAGGGGGACTATCTATGGCTACACCTTC. V and J are TRBV5-8 and TRBJ1-2, with 7 bases identical to TRBD1. The CDR3 is 15 amino acids. J gave up 4 bases and V 0 bases, and 6 bases lay outside the gene matches. CDR1 is SGHTS and CDR2 is YDEGEE in the germline V gene.

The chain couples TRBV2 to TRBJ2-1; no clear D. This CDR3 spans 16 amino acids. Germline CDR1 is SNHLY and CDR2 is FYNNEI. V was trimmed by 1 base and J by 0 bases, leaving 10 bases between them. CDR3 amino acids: CASSEDTWSSYNEQFF. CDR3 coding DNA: TGTGCCAGCAGTGAAGATACTTGGAGCTCCTACAATGAGCAGTTCTTC.

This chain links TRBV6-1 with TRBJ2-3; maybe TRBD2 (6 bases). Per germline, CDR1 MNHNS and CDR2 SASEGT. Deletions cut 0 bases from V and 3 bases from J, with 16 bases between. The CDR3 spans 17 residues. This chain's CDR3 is CASSEARLVRLTDTQYF. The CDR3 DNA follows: TGTGCCAGCAGTGAAGCTCGACTAGTTCGATTGACAGATACGCAGTATTTT.

For the CDR3, the DNA is TGTGCCAGCAGCGTAGCACAGGGAAGCCCAAATGAGCAGTTCTTC. Residues: CASSVAQGSPNEQFF. The chain joins TRBV9 to TRBJ2-1, with D possibly being TRBD1 (6 bases). Trimming cost V 0 bases and J 7 bases, with 14 bases left between them. Germline V gives CDR1 SGDLS, CDR2 YYNGEE. CDR3 length equals 15 residues.

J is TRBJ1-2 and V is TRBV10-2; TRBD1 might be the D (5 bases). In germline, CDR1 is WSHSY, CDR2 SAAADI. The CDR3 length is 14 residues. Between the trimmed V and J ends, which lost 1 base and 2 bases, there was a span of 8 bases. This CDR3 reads CASSEFAGNYGYTF. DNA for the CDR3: TGCGCCAGCAGTGAGTTTGCAGGGAACTATGGCTACACCTTC.

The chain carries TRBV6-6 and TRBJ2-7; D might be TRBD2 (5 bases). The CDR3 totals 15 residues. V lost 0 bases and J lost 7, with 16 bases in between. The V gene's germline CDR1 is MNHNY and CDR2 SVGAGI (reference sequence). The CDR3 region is CASSYSDYGSGEQYF. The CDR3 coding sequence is TGTGCCAGCAGTTACTCTGACTACGGTTCTGGGGAGCAGTACTTC.

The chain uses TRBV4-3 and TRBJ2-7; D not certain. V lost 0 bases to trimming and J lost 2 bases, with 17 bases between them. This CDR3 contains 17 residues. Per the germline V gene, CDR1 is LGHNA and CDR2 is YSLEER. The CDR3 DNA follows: TGCGCCAGCAGCCAAGAATGGCGGCCTGAGAGGCCCTACGAGCAGTACTTC. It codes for CASSQEWRPERPYEQYF.

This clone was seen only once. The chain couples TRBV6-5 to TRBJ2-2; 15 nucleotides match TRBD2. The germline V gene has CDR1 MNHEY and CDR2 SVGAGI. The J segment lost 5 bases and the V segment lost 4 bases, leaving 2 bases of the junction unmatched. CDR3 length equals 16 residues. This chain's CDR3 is CASSLGLAGGTGELFF. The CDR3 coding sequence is TGTGCCAGCAGTTTAGGACTAGCGGGAGGGACCGGGGAGCTGTTTTTT.

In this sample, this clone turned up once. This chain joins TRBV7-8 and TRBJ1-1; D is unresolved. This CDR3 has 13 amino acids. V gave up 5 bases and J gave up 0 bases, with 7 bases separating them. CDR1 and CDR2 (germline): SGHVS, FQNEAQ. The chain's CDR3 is CASSLPVNTEAFF. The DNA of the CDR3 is TGTGCCAGCAGCCTCCCAGTGAACACTGAAGCTTTCTTT.

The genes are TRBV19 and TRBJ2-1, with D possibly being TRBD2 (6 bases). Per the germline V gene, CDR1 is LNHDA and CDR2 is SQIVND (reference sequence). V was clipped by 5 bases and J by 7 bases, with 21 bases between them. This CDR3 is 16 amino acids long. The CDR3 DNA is TGTGCCAGTAGTCCCTGGGACTTAGCAGGAGGGAATGAGCAGTTCTTC. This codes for CASSPWDLAGGNEQFF. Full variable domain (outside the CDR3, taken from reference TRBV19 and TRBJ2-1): DGGITQSPKYLFRKEGQNVTLSCEQNLNHDAMYWYRQDPGQGLRLIYYSQIVNDFQKGDIAEGYSVSREKKESFPLTVTSAQKNPTAFYLCASSPWDLAGGNEQFFGPGTRLTVL.

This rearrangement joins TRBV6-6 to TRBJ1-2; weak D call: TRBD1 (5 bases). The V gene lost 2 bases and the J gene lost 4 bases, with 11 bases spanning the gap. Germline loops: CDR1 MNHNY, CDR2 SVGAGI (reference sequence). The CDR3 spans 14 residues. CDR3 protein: CASSYAGTRYGYTF. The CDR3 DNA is TGTGCCAGCAGTTACGCCGGGACCCGCTATGGCTACACCTTC.

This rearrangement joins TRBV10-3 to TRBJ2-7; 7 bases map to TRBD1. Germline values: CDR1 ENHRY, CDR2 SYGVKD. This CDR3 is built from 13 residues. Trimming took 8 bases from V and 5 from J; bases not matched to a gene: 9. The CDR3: CAIETGNTHEQYF. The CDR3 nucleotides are TGTGCCATCGAGACAGGGAATACGCACGAGCAGTACTTC.

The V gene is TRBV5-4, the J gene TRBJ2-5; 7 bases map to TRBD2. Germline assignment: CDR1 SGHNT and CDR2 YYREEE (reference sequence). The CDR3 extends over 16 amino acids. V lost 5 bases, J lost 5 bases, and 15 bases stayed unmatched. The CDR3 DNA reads TGTGCCAGCAGTGCCGGGACTACCTCGCGCCGGGAGACCCAGTACTTC. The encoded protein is CASSAGTTSRRETQYF.

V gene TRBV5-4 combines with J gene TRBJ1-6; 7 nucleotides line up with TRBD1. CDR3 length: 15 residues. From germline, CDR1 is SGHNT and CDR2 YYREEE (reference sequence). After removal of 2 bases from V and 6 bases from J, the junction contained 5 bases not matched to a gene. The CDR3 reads CASSFSQGLNSPLHF. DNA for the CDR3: TGTGCCAGCAGCTTTTCACAGGGGCTTAATTCACCCCTCCACTTT.